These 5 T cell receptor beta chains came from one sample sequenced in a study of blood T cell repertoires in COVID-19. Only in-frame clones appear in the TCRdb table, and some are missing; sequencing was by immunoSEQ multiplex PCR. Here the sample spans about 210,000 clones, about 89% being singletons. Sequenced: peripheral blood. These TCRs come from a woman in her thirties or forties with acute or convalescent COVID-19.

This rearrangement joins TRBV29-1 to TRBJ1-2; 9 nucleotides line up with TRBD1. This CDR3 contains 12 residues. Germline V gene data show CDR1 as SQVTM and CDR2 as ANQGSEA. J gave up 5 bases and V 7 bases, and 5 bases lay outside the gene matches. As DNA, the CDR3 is TGCAGCGCCCCCGGGACAGGGTATGGCTACACCTTC. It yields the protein CSAPGTGYGYTF.

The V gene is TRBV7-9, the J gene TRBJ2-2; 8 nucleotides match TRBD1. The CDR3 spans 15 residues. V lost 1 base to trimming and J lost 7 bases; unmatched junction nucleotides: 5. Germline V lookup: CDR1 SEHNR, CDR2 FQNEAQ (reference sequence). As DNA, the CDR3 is TGTGCCAGCAGCTTAGTCCAGGGGGCTGGCGGGGAGCTGTTTTTT. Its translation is CASSLVQGAGGELFF. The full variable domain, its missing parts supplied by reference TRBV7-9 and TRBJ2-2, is DTGVSQNPRHKITKRGQNVTFRCDPISEHNRLYWYRQTLGQGPEFLTYFQNEAQLEKSRLLSDRFSAERPKGSFSTLEIQRTEQGDSAMYLCASSLVQGAGGELFFGEGSRLTVL.

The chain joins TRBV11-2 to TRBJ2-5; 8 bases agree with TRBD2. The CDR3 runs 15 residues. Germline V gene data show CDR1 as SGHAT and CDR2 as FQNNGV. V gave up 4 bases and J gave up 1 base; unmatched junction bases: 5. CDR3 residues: CASSYLAGIQETQYF. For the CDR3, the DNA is TGTGCCAGCAGCTACTTAGCGGGGATCCAAGAGACCCAGTACTTC.

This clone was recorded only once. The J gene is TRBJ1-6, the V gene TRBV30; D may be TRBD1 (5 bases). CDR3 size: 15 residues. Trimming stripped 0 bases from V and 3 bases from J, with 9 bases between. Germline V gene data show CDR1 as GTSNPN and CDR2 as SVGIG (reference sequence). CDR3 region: CAWSVTQGYNSPLHF. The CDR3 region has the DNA TGTGCCTGGAGTGTCACGCAGGGCTATAATTCACCCCTCCACTTT.

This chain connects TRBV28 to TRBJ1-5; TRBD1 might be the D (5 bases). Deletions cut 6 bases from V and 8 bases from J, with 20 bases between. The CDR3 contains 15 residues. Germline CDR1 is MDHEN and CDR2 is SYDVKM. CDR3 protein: CASRHRREGKEPQHF. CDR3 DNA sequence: TGTGCCAGCAGACACCGACGGGAGGGGAAGGAGCCCCAGCATTTT.